The 29 T cell receptor beta chains in this list originate from one sample, sequenced in a study of OX40 agonist ivuxolimab in advanced cancers. TCRdb's copy holds only in-frame clones and misses some; the assay was immunoSEQ multiplex PCR. The sample lists over 65,000 clones; approximately 92% were seen once. The sample consisted of CD4+ or CD8+ T cells sorted from blood, taken in a trial of the OX40 agonist ivuxolimab. These receptors were taken from an adult with an advanced solid tumor such as melanoma, head and neck, liver or kidney cancer.

The chain recombines TRBV28 with TRBJ2-7, with D possibly matching TRBD1 (6 bases). The V end was cut by 3 bases, the J end by 6 bases, with 12 bases between. Germline-derived CDR1 and CDR2 are MDHEN and SYDVKM. This CDR3 region has 13 residues. The CDR3 reads CASSLTPGVEQYF. The DNA of the CDR3 is TGTGCCAGCAGTTTGACCCCAGGGGTCGAGCAGTACTTC.

The V call is TRBV18, the J call TRBJ2-3; D uncertain. CDR3 length equals 13 residues. The V end lost 6 bases, the J end lost 6 bases, and 13 bases lay between the germline ends. Germline values: CDR1 KGHSH, CDR2 LQKENI. The DNA of the CDR3 is TGTGCCAGCTCGAGTTTGAACCACGATACGCAGTATTTT. Its translation: CASSSLNHDTQYF.

The chain employs TRBV27 and TRBJ1-5; D not resolved. The ends were cut back, 6 bases at V and 6 bases at J, with 9 bases in the middle. Germline V gene data show CDR1 as MNHEY and CDR2 as SMNVEV (reference sequence). This CDR3 has 12 amino acids. The CDR3 loop reads CASSRTSQPQHF. The DNA for the CDR3 is TGTGCCAGCAGCCGGACGAGTCAGCCCCAGCATTTT.

In DNA form, the CDR3 reads TGCAGCGTCGTCGTCGCTCGGGAGGCTGAAGCTTTCTTT. It encodes CSVVVAREAEAFF. The gene calls are TRBV29-1 and TRBJ1-1; D gene uncertain. V was pared by 6 bases and J by 6 bases, with 17 bases between. The CDR3 has 13 amino acids. Germline V lookup: CDR1 SQVTM, CDR2 ANQGSEA.

The genes are TRBV6-1 and TRBJ1-6; D remains ambiguous. V was pared by 4 bases and J by 10 bases, with 5 bases between. CDR3 length equals 11 residues. Germline V gene data show CDR1 as MNHNS and CDR2 as SASEGT. The CDR3 sequence is CASSVQSPLHF. CDR3 DNA sequence: TGTGCCAGCAGTGTTCAATCACCCCTCCACTTT.

The V and J genes are TRBV29-1 and TRBJ1-4; TRBD1 is a possible D gene (5 bases). The CDR3 is 13 residues long. Germline CDR1 and CDR2: SQVTM and ANQGSEA. V dropped 3 bases and J dropped 6 bases, with 11 bases sitting between them. The CDR3: CSVEGDGDEKLFF. The CDR3 DNA sequence: TGCAGCGTTGAGGGGGACGGTGATGAAAAACTGTTTTTT.

The chain joins TRBV11-3 to TRBJ2-1, with 9 positions matching TRBD2. V was clipped by 1 base and J by 11 bases; unmatched bases: 6. Germline V gene data show CDR1 as SGHNT and CDR2 as YENEEA. The CDR3 is made up of 14 amino acids. The CDR3 sequence is CASSLGSAGGKQFF. DNA of the CDR3: TGTGCCAGCAGCTTAGGGTCAGCGGGGGGAAAGCAGTTCTTC.

DNA of the CDR3: TGTGCCAGCAGTCTGGATAAGGAAAAACTGTTTTTT. Its protein is CASSLDKEKLFF. The V call is TRBV27, the J call TRBJ1-4; D call uncertain. The V and J ends lost 5 bases and 8 bases respectively, with 9 bases between them. CDR1 and CDR2 from the germline V gene are MNHEY and SMNVEV (reference sequence). The CDR3 covers 12 residues.

V is TRBV9 and J is TRBJ2-3; no firm D call. The CDR3 has 14 residues. Trimming removed 6 bases from V and 0 bases from J, with 11 bases in between. CDR1 and CDR2 (germline): SGDLS, YYNGEE. CDR3 nucleotides: TGTGCCAGCACCCCGGACGGTAGCACAGATACGCAGTATTTT. It encodes CASTPDGSTDTQYF.

V gene TRBV7-9 combines with J gene TRBJ1-5; no definite D call. CDR3 length: 14 amino acids. The V end was cut by 1 base, the J end by 7 bases, with 11 bases between. CDR1 and CDR2 (germline): SEHNR, FQNEAQ (reference sequence). The CDR3, as DNA: TGTGCCAGCAGCTTAGTGGGGATTAACCAGCCCCAGCATTTT. Protein: CASSLVGINQPQHF. Supplemented by reference TRBV7-9 and TRBJ1-5, the full variable domain reads DTGVSQNPRHKITKRGQNVTFRCDPISEHNRLYWYRQTLGQGPEFLTYFQNEAQLEKSRLLSDRFSAERPKGSFSTLEIQRTEQGDSAMYLCASSLVGINQPQHFGDGTRLSIL.

This sequence joins TRBV6-5 and TRBJ1-2, with D maybe TRBD1 (5 bases). The V end lost 5 bases, the J end lost 2 bases, and 12 bases lay between the germline ends. Germline V gene sequence: CDR1 MNHEY, CDR2 SVGAGI. This CDR3 contains 14 residues. The CDR3 coding sequence is TGTGCCAGCAGTGGACAAGGCAAAAACTATGGCTACACCTTC. Translated, it gives CASSGQGKNYGYTF.

J is TRBJ1-4 and V is TRBV7-2; tentative D call: TRBD1 (5 bases). Trimming cost V 5 bases and J 6 bases, with 16 bases left between them. CDR3 length equals 15 residues. Germline CDR1 is SGHTA and CDR2 is FQGNSA. CDR3 sequence: CASSASGSGDEKLFF. As DNA, the CDR3 is TGTGCCAGCAGCGCATCGGGGTCGGGGGATGAAAAACTGTTTTTT. Using reference TRBV7-2 and TRBJ1-4 for the parts outside the CDR3, the full variable domain is GAGVSQSPSNKVTEKGKDVELRCDPISGHTALYWYRQSLGQGLEFLIYFQGNSAPDKSGLPSDRFSAERTGGSVSTLTIQRTQQEDSAVYLCASSASGSGDEKLFFGSGTQLSVL.

The chain combines TRBV19 with TRBJ2-5; D is tentatively TRBD1 or TRBD2 (5 bases each). Germline V lookup: CDR1 LNHDA, CDR2 SQIVND (reference sequence). The CDR3 is made up of 13 amino acids. V was clipped by 9 bases and J by 5 bases, with 16 bases between them. CDR3 residues: CASGTGATETQYF. CDR3 nucleotides: TGTGCCAGCGGGACCGGGGCCACCGAGACCCAGTACTTC.

This rearrangement joins TRBV18 to TRBJ2-4; 11 nucleotides match TRBD2. This CDR3 comprises 17 residues. V shed 1 base and J 6 bases; nucleotides not matched to a gene: 8. Germline V gene lookup returns CDR1 KGHSH and CDR2 LQKENI. CDR3 sequence reads: CASSPLASGGPLNIQYF. The CDR3 region has the DNA TGTGCCAGCTCACCACTAGCTAGCGGGGGGCCATTAAACATTCAGTACTTC.

The V gene is TRBV19, the J gene TRBJ1-4, with D possibly TRBD1 on 6 matching bases. The CDR3 runs 13 residues. Germline CDR1 and CDR2: LNHDA and SQIVND (reference sequence). With 9 bases removed from V and 4 bases from J, the gap between germline ends came to 12 bases. The CDR3 DNA reads TGTGCCAGCAATGGACAGCTTAATGAAAAACTGTTTTTT. Its translation: CASNGQLNEKLFF.

The rearrangement joins TRBV15 to TRBJ2-7; 8 positions agree with TRBD1. The CDR3 extends over 15 amino acids. The junction had 11 bases not matched to a gene; V was cut back by 4 bases and J by 6 bases. Germline CDR1 LNHNV, CDR2 YYDKDF (reference sequence). The CDR3 spells CATSTIRQGRIEQYF. In DNA form, the CDR3 reads TGTGCCACCAGCACTATCCGACAGGGGAGGATCGAGCAGTACTTC.

The chain carries TRBV7-9 and TRBJ2-1; D ambiguous. The CDR3 contains 11 residues. The germline V gene encodes CDR1 SEHNR and CDR2 FQNEAQ (reference sequence). Trimming shortened V by 3 bases and J by 8 bases, and 5 bases separated the two germline ends. This CDR3 reads CASSFVDEQFF. CDR3 nucleotides: TGTGCCAGCAGCTTCGTCGATGAGCAGTTCTTC.

This clone has a single count. This chain connects TRBV7-6 to TRBJ2-5; TRBD1 agrees at 8 bases. Per the germline V gene, CDR1 is SGHVS and CDR2 is FNYEAQ. V lost 6 bases and J lost 1; bases outside the gene matches: 7. The CDR3 is made up of 15 amino acids. CDR3 loop: CASRDRGVIQETQYF. DNA for the CDR3: TGTGCCAGCAGAGACAGGGGCGTTATCCAAGAGACCCAGTACTTC.

The chain is built from TRBV7-9 and TRBJ2-7, with TRBD1 matching 11 bases. CDR1 is SEHNR, CDR2 FQNEAQ, per germline (reference sequence). The CDR3 runs 13 residues. After removal of 5 bases from V and 5 bases from J, the junction contained 2 bases not matched to a gene. The CDR3 protein is CASSRGQGDEQYF. Written as DNA, the CDR3 is TGTGCCAGCAGCCGGGGACAGGGGGACGAGCAGTACTTC.

J is TRBJ2-6 and V is TRBV4-3; D assignment may be TRBD1 or TRBD2 (6 bases each). The CDR3 runs to 17 residues. Trimming left V 0 bases short and J 2 bases short, with 11 bases between. Germline V CDR1 and CDR2: LGHNA, YSLEER. CDR3 region: CASSQDSRGPGANVLTF. In nucleotides, the CDR3 is TGCGCCAGCAGCCAAGACTCCCGGGGGCCTGGGGCCAACGTCCTGACTTTC.

V gene TRBV19 combines with J gene TRBJ2-7, with D maybe TRBD2 (5 bases). The germline CDR1 and CDR2 sequences are LNHDA and SQIVND (reference sequence). Trimming took 6 bases from V and 6 from J, leaving 21 bases between them. CDR3 size: 15 residues. This CDR3 reads CASSLGGPPAGEQYF. DNA of the CDR3: TGTGCCAGTAGCCTCGGAGGACCCCCGGCAGGCGAGCAGTACTTC.

The gene calls are TRBV6-5 and TRBJ1-2; 9 bases map to TRBD1. J gave up 3 bases and V 6 bases, and 5 bases lay outside the gene matches. The CDR3 runs to 14 residues. Germline-derived CDR1 and CDR2 are MNHEY and SVGAGI. This chain's CDR3 is CASSNRGPYYGYTF. DNA of the CDR3: TGTGCCAGCAGCAACAGGGGGCCTTACTATGGCTACACCTTC.

The chain couples TRBV7-2 to TRBJ2-2; the D call may be TRBD1 or TRBD2 (5 bases each). The CDR3 has 13 amino acids. Trimming took off 7 bases at V and 6 bases at J, with 12 bases between the two ends. The germline V gene has CDR1 SGHTA and CDR2 FQGNSA. The CDR3 sequence: CASTPVGAGELFF. DNA for the CDR3: TGTGCCAGCACCCCTGTGGGGGCCGGGGAGCTGTTTTTT.

The chain carries TRBV28 and TRBJ1-1; 11 bases map to TRBD1. The V gene end was trimmed by 8 bases and the J gene end by 11 bases; junction bases not matched to a gene: 7. CDR1 and CDR2 (germline): MDHEN, SYDVKM. This CDR3 spans 12 amino acids. CDR3: CASHGQGAGAFF. The CDR3 DNA follows: TGTGCCAGCCATGGACAGGGGGCAGGGGCTTTCTTT. The complete variable domain, with remaining parts taken from reference TRBV28 and TRBJ1-1, reads DVKVTQSSRYLVKRTGEKVFLECVQDMDHENMFWYRQDPGLGLRLIYFSYDVKMKEKGDIPEGYSVSREKKERFSLILESASTNQTSMYLCASHGQGAGAFFGQGTRLTVV.

J is TRBJ1-1 and V is TRBV14; D gene ambiguous. The CDR3 consists of 13 residues. With 1 base removed from V and 10 bases from J, the gap between germline ends came to 13 bases. In germline, CDR1 is SGHDN, CDR2 FVKESK. The CDR3 DNA reads as TGTGCCAGCAGCCAAGTTGGTCTCGTAGGAGCTTTCTTT. This gives the protein CASSQVGLVGAFF.

The CDR3 here is CASSQERGFHEQYF. The CDR3 nucleotides read TGCGCCAGCAGCCAGGAAAGGGGATTCCACGAGCAGTACTTC. V and J are TRBV4-3 and TRBJ2-7, with D possibly being TRBD1 (5 bases). Trimming stripped 3 bases from V and 5 bases from J, with 14 bases between. Looked up from germline, CDR1 is LGHNA and CDR2 is YSLEER. The CDR3 totals 14 residues.

The rearrangement links TRBV6-4 to TRBJ1-6, with D perhaps matching TRBD1 (6 bases). The CDR3 extends over 14 amino acids. Trimming cost V 5 bases and J 8 bases, with 13 bases left between them. Germline CDR1 reads MRHNA; CDR2 reads SNTAGT. Written as DNA, the CDR3 is TGTGCCAGCAGTCTTAATGAGGGGGATTCACCCCTCCACTTT. Protein sequence: CASSLNEGDSPLHF.

As for this clone: Additional DNA sequences in this sample encode the identical CDR3. The chain carries TRBV5-1 and TRBJ2-3; weak D call: TRBD2 (6 bases). The CDR3 runs 14 residues. Germline CDR1 reads SGHRS; CDR2 reads YFSETQ. Trimming took 4 bases from V and 2 from J, leaving 11 bases between them. The CDR3 sequence: CASSPGLVTDTQYF. As DNA, the CDR3 is TGCGCCAGCAGCCCGGGACTCGTCACAGATACGCAGTATTTT. Looking up the rest from reference TRBV5-1 and TRBJ2-3 gives the full variable domain: KAGVTQTPRYLIKTRGQQVTLSCSPISGHRSVSWYQQTPGQGLQFLFEYFSETQRNKGNFPGRFSGRQFSNSRSEMNVSTLELGDSALYLCASSPGLVTDTQYFGPGTRLTVL.

The CDR3 sequence: CAISDWQGPQHF. In DNA form, the CDR3 reads TGTGCCATCAGTGACTGGCAGGGGCCCCAGCATTTT. The gene calls are TRBV10-3 and TRBJ1-5; D may be TRBD1 (5 bases). The CDR3 runs to 12 residues. In germline, CDR1 is ENHRY, CDR2 SYGVKD. The V and J ends lost 3 bases and 9 bases respectively, with 9 bases between them.